This is a list of T cell receptor beta chains from one sample in a study of cytomegalovirus exposure and HLA in healthy donors. Generated by immunoSEQ multiplex PCR, the TCRdb table keeps only in-frame clones and is missing some. The profile covers about 72,000 clones, with 60% to 75% appearing a single time and less than 25% taken by the ten largest. Sample: PBMCs. The source is a man aged 35 to 55 in good health and CMV-seropositive. The CDR3 runs from the conserved cysteine through the conserved F or W. D genes are given only for firm matches. Clone size, where shown, is once, few, many, or a class for clones that have expanded.

j_call: TRBJ2-1; d_call: TRBD2; v_call: TRBV27; clone_size: -; cdr3_nt: TGTGCCAGCAGTTTGACTAGCGGGGGGGTTATAGAGCAGTTCTTC; cdr3_aa: CASSLTSGGVIEQFF
j_call: TRBJ2-7; d_call: -; v_call: TRBV7-9; clone_size: few; cdr3_nt: TGTGCCAGCAGCTTAGAGGGGCGGGAGCAGTACTTC; cdr3_aa: CASSLEGREQYF
j_call: TRBJ2-3; d_call: -; v_call: TRBV6-1; clone_size: once; cdr3_nt: TGTGCCAGCAGTGACAGGCACACAGATACGCAGTATTTT; cdr3_aa: CASSDRHTDTQYF
j_call: TRBJ1-1; d_call: -; v_call: TRBV28; clone_size: few; cdr3_nt: TGTGCCAGCAGCAACTACGGGGAGGGGCTAACTGAAGCTTTCTTT; cdr3_aa: CASSNYGEGLTEAFF
j_call: TRBJ2-3; d_call: -; v_call: TRBV30; clone_size: -; cdr3_nt: TGTGCCTGGAGTTCAGGGAGGTCCTCCACAGATACGCAGTATTTT; cdr3_aa: CAWSSGRSSTDTQYF
j_call: TRBJ2-3; d_call: TRBD2; v_call: TRBV5-6; clone_size: -; cdr3_nt: TGTGCCAGCAGCTCACTAGCGGGGGGGACAGATACGCAGTATTTT; cdr3_aa: CASSSLAGGTDTQYF
j_call: TRBJ2-1; d_call: -; v_call: TRBV4-1; clone_size: few; cdr3_nt: TGCGCCAGCACCACCTTCGGAACAGATGAGCAGTTCTTC; cdr3_aa: CASTTFGTDEQFF
j_call: TRBJ1-5; d_call: -; v_call: TRBV7-2; clone_size: -; cdr3_nt: TGTGCCAGCAGCTTAGCGCAGGGGTTAGGACAGCCCCAGCATTTT; cdr3_aa: CASSLAQGLGQPQHF
j_call: TRBJ2-1; d_call: TRBD2; v_call: TRBV5-1; clone_size: once; cdr3_nt: TGCGCCAGCAGCTTGACTAGCGGGGTCAATGAGCAGTTCTTC; cdr3_aa: CASSLTSGVNEQFF
j_call: TRBJ1-1; d_call: -; v_call: TRBV6-5; clone_size: -; cdr3_nt: TGTGCCAGCAGTACCACAGAGAACACTGAAGCTTTCTTT; cdr3_aa: CASSTTENTEAFF
j_call: TRBJ1-2; d_call: TRBD1; v_call: TRBV5-1; clone_size: -; cdr3_nt: TGCGCCAGCACCCTCCGGGACAGGGAGAACTATGGCTACACCTTC; cdr3_aa: CASTLRDRENYGYTF
j_call: TRBJ2-5; d_call: -; v_call: TRBV7-2; clone_size: -; cdr3_nt: TGTGCCAGCAGCTTAGATCAGGGAGGAGAGACCCAGTACTTC; cdr3_aa: CASSLDQGGETQYF
j_call: TRBJ1-1; d_call: TRBD1; v_call: TRBV4-2; clone_size: -; cdr3_nt: TGTGCCAGCAGCCATGGCAGGACAGGGGCATCGGACACTGAAGCTTTCTTT; cdr3_aa: CASSHGRTGASDTEAFF
j_call: TRBJ2-7; d_call: -; v_call: TRBV5-1; clone_size: few; cdr3_nt: TGCGCCAGCAGCTTGTATGGGGGACAAGAATCCTACGAGCAGTACTTC; cdr3_aa: CASSLYGGQESYEQYF
j_call: TRBJ2-3; d_call: -; v_call: TRBV13; clone_size: -; cdr3_nt: TGTGCCAGCAGCTCCTCGGTTGAGGGTCCCCGACGGAATTTT; cdr3_aa: CASSSSVEGPRRNF
j_call: TRBJ2-7; d_call: -; v_call: TRBV2; clone_size: -; cdr3_nt: TGTGCCAGCTGCCCGACAGGACGCTCCTACGAGCAGTACTTC; cdr3_aa: CASCPTGRSYEQYF
j_call: TRBJ1-6; d_call: -; v_call: TRBV12-5; clone_size: -; cdr3_nt: TGTGCTAGTGGTTTGCGGGATAGCTCCTATAATTCACCCCTCCACTTT; cdr3_aa: CASGLRDSSYNSPLHF
j_call: TRBJ2-7; d_call: TRBD1; v_call: TRBV28; clone_size: -; cdr3_nt: TGTGCCAGCAGACAGGGGGCGTACGAGCAGTACTTC; cdr3_aa: CASRQGAYEQYF
j_call: TRBJ2-7; d_call: TRBD1; v_call: TRBV30; clone_size: -; cdr3_nt: TGTGCCTTCCGGACAGGGCGTCTCGAGCAGTACTTC; cdr3_aa: CAFRTGRLEQYF
j_call: TRBJ2-4; d_call: -; v_call: TRBV6-5; clone_size: medium-sized; cdr3_nt: TGTGCCAGCAGCCACTACCCTCGGACAGAAAAGACGTTC; cdr3_aa: CASSHYPRTEKTF
j_call: TRBJ1-6; d_call: TRBD1; v_call: TRBV18; clone_size: -; cdr3_nt: TGTGCCAGCTCACCGGGACAGGGTGTCTCACCCCTCCACTTT; cdr3_aa: CASSPGQGVSPLHF
j_call: TRBJ1-3; d_call: -; v_call: TRBV6-5; clone_size: -; cdr3_nt: TGTGCCAGCAGTTACCGCACAGGAAACACCATATATTTT; cdr3_aa: CASSYRTGNTIYF
j_call: TRBJ1-4; d_call: -; v_call: TRBV7-9; clone_size: -; cdr3_nt: TGTGCCAGCAGCCGTTTCTCAGGGTATGGAGAAAAACTGTTTTTT; cdr3_aa: CASSRFSGYGEKLFF
j_call: TRBJ2-5; d_call: -; v_call: TRBV5-6; clone_size: -; cdr3_nt: TGTGCCAGCAGCTTAACGGGGTTCAGGGAGACCCAGTACTTC; cdr3_aa: CASSLTGFRETQYF
j_call: TRBJ2-2; d_call: TRBD2; v_call: TRBV7-2; clone_size: -; cdr3_nt: TGTGCCAGCAGCTTAGCTAGGGCGTTGGCGGGGGGCACCGGGGAGCTGTTTTTT; cdr3_aa: CASSLARALAGGTGELFF
j_call: TRBJ2-7; d_call: -; v_call: TRBV5-1; clone_size: -; cdr3_nt: TGCGCCAGCAGCTGGAACCAGGGCTCCTACGAGCAGTACTTC; cdr3_aa: CASSWNQGSYEQYF